Listed below are T cell receptor beta chains from one sample, sequenced in a study of spatial heterogeneity in lung cancer. TCRdb reanalysed the 5' RACE reads using MiXCR and keeps one entry per CDR3 protein. The table has 40,000 to 50,000 distinct CDR3 sequences, about 10% seen once. The starting material was PBMCs, obtained at follow-up. These receptors all come from a female donor with early-stage non-small cell lung cancer. Each CDR3 is given with its conserved first and last residue. Each record gives: V gene, clone size, J gene, D gene, CDR3 DNA, CDR3 protein. The D gene is left open where the match is weak. The size field is filled for only some rows; it gives once, few, many or a size class.

V gene: TRBV11-2; clone size: many; J gene: TRBJ2-4; D gene: .; CDR3 DNA: TGTGCCAGCAGCTTTTGGACAGAGGACATTCAGTACTTC; CDR3 protein: CASSFWTEDIQYF
V gene: TRBV6-5; clone size: few; J gene: TRBJ2-7; D gene: TRBD1; CDR3 DNA: TGTGCCAGCGGGACAGGGTCCTACGAGCAGTACTTC; CDR3 protein: CASGTGSYEQYF
V gene: TRBV10-1; clone size: many; J gene: TRBJ2-3; D gene: .; CDR3 DNA: TGCGCCAGCAGTGGGGTCTGGGGAGGGGGAAGCACAGATACGCAGTATTTT; CDR3 protein: CASSGVWGGGSTDTQYF
V gene: TRBV28; clone size: few; J gene: TRBJ1-6; D gene: .; CDR3 DNA: TGTGCCAGCAGTTTATCCGACGCGCTAGGGAGCCTTGATTCACCCCTCCACTTT; CDR3 protein: CASSLSDALGSLDSPLHF
V gene: TRBV29-1; clone size: .; J gene: TRBJ2-3; D gene: .; CDR3 DNA: TGCAGCGTTGCATCGGGGGAAGAGGATACGCAGTATTTT; CDR3 protein: CSVASGEEDTQYF
V gene: TRBV9; clone size: many; J gene: TRBJ2-3; D gene: TRBD2; CDR3 DNA: TGTGCCAGCAGCGTAGCTACAGGGCGGGGGGGCCCTGATACGCAGTATTTT; CDR3 protein: CASSVATGRGGPDTQYF
V gene: TRBV2; clone size: .; J gene: TRBJ2-1; D gene: TRBD1; CDR3 DNA: TGTGCCACCTCGCGACAGGGATTGTTCAATGAGCAGTTCTTC; CDR3 protein: CATSRQGLFNEQFF
V gene: TRBV6-6; clone size: many; J gene: TRBJ1-1; D gene: .; CDR3 DNA: TGTGCCAGCACCCTACCGGGCGGGACTGAAGCTTTCTTT; CDR3 protein: CASTLPGGTEAFF
V gene: TRBV19; clone size: .; J gene: TRBJ2-1; D gene: TRBD2; CDR3 DNA: TGTGCCAGTAGTCCCCGGGTAGCGGGGGGGCCAAATGAGCAGTTCTTC; CDR3 protein: CASSPRVAGGPNEQFF
V gene: TRBV6-1; clone size: many; J gene: TRBJ2-2; D gene: TRBD1; CDR3 DNA: TGTGCCAGCAGAGACAGGGGCGGGGAGCTGTTTTTT; CDR3 protein: CASRDRGGELFF
V gene: TRBV7-3; clone size: many; J gene: TRBJ2-1; D gene: TRBD2; CDR3 DNA: TGTGCCAGCAGCTTTAGCGGGGGATTTGGAGATGAGCAGTTCTTC; CDR3 protein: CASSFSGGFGDEQFF